The entry below gives a single TCR beta chain sequence along with its context. Its specificity is not known. The data were taken from a study of beta chain features in type 1 diabetes. The wider study: The patients were much like the healthy donors in age, gender and cell yields.

The sequenced template was cDNA made from the entire isolated RNA. Profiling relied on immunoSEQ multiplex PCR, and the TCRdb table lists in-frame clones only, not all of them. The sample gives hundreds of thousands of clones, 15% of which show up once; less than 0.02% is in the top ten. Germline-derived CDR1 and CDR2 are LNHNV and YYDKDF (reference sequence). Trimming shortened V by 0 bases and J by 6 bases, and 9 bases separated the two germline ends. The length of the CDR3 is 14 residues. Study-wide points: Within each of all four CD4+ subsets, Type 1 diabetes patients had TCRB CDR3s that were moderately but significantly shorter.

The TCR sequence derives from a man aged 18 to 29 with type 1 diabetes. The sequencing input was naive CD4+ T cells from blood. This rearrangement joins TRBV15 to TRBJ2-1; possibly TRBD2 for D (6 bases). CDR3 nucleotide sequence: TGTGCCACCAGCAGAGATATCGGGAGCAATGAGCAGTTCTTC. As protein: CATSRDIGSNEQFF.